This passage covers 27 T cell receptor beta chains from one sample sequenced in a study of early T cells in non-severe SARS-CoV-2 infection. TCRdb redid the calling of the 5' RACE reads with MiXCR, one entry per CDR3 protein. This sample yields 75,000 or so distinct CDR3 sequences, of which about an eighth are seen a single time; roughly 5.8% belongs to the top ten. This sample comprised whole blood, obtained at baseline. These receptors all come from an adult who was a healthcare worker with PCR-confirmed SARS-CoV-2 infection or an uninfected control (not recorded which).

The rearrangement uses TRBV6-6 and TRBJ1-6, with D tentatively TRBD1 (5 bases). From germline, CDR1 is MNHNY and CDR2 SVGAGI (reference sequence). V dropped 10 bases and J dropped 7 bases, with 14 bases sitting between them. CDR3 length: 13 residues. As DNA, the CDR3 is TGTGCCACCATTACGGGGGGGAATTCACCCCTCCACTTT. This gives the protein CATITGGNSPLHF.

The rearrangement links TRBV12-3 or TRBV12-4 to TRBJ1-2; 8 bases are a match to TRBD1. The CDR3 is 17 amino acids. V shed 4 bases, J shed 4 bases, and the junction held 14 bases outside the gene matches. CDR3: CASSSGQGHLGGYGYTF. The CDR3, as DNA: TGTGCCAGCAGTTCCGGACAGGGACATCTCGGAGGCTATGGCTACACCTTC.

This clonotype was counted ten times or more. The rearrangement links TRBV29-1 to TRBJ2-3, with D possibly matching TRBD2 (6 bases). Germline V gene data show CDR1 as SQVTM and CDR2 as ANQGSEA. Trimming removed 5 bases at V and 4 bases at J, with 13 bases between. CDR3 length: 13 amino acids. In nucleotides, the CDR3 is TGCAGCGTTACTCGGGGGTTGGCAGATACGCAGTATTTT. It encodes CSVTRGLADTQYF.

This clonotype came up a few times. The CDR3 nucleotides are TGTGCCAGCAGTTACGGGCAGGCCGAAAACACAGATACGCAGTATTTT. Translated, it gives CASSYGQAENTDTQYF. The chain links TRBV6-2 or TRBV6-3 to TRBJ2-3; unclear D gene. CDR3 size: 16 residues. V was trimmed by 2 bases and J by 2 bases, leaving 14 bases between them. Germline CDR1 reads MNHEY; CDR2 reads SVGEGT.

This clonotype was detected a few times. V gene TRBV11-2 combines with J gene TRBJ2-7; the match to TRBD1 covers 9 bases. Germline lookup yields CDR1 SGHAT and CDR2 FQNNGV. V was pared by 5 bases and J by 4 bases, with 3 bases of the junction left unmatched. The CDR3 runs 13 residues. The DNA of the CDR3 is TGTGCCAGCAGCCGGGACAGGGTATACGAGCAGTACTTC. This gives the protein CASSRDRVYEQYF.

This chain links TRBV21-1 with TRBJ2-6; the table's TRBD2 call for D was not verified on the DNA. TRBV21-1 is given as a pseudogene. The CDR3 contains 14 residues. This chain's CDR3 is CAVREGDGANVLTF. In DNA, the CDR3 is TGTGCCGTGAGGGAGGGAGATGGGGCCAACGTCCTGACTTTC.

This clonotype was recorded at least ten times. The V and J genes are TRBV9 and TRBJ2-1; TRBD2 matches 9 bases. Germline CDR1 and CDR2: SGDLS and YYNGEE. The J segment lost 0 bases and the V segment lost 0 bases, leaving 7 bases of the junction unmatched. The CDR3 is 18 amino acids. CDR3 sequence: CASSVVVRREGSYNEQFF. CDR3 sequence (DNA): TGTGCCAGCAGCGTAGTAGTAAGGCGGGAGGGCTCCTACAATGAGCAGTTCTTC. Drawing the rest from reference TRBV9 and TRBJ2-1, the complete variable domain is DSGVTQTPKHLITATGQRVTLRCSPRSGDLSVYWYQQSLDQGLQFLIQYYNGEERAKGNILERFSAQQFPDLHSELNLSSLELGDSALYFCASSVVVRREGSYNEQFFGPGTRLTVL.

This chain links TRBV18 with TRBJ2-5; possibly TRBD1 or TRBD2 for D (5 bases each). The CDR3 totals 14 residues. Germline V gene data show CDR1 as KGHSH and CDR2 as LQKENI. The V gene lost 3 bases and the J gene lost 7 bases, with 15 bases spanning the gap. CDR3 bases: TGTGCCAGCTCACCTAAGGGACGGTCTGGGACCCAGTACTTC. This gives the protein CASSPKGRSGTQYF. Full variable domain (missing parts from reference TRBV18 and TRBJ2-5): NAGVMQNPRHLVRRRGQEARLRCSPMKGHSHVYWYRQLPEEGLKFMVYLQKENIIDESGMPKERFSAEFPKEGPSILRIQQVVRGDSAAYFCASSPKGRSGTQYFGPGTRLLVL.

The sample holds many counts of this clonotype. This chain connects TRBV10-3 to TRBJ1-2; 9 nucleotides agree with TRBD1. The CDR3 extends over 15 amino acids. V trimming: 7 bases; J trimming: 5 bases; junction bases outside the gene matches: 11. Germline loops: CDR1 ENHRY, CDR2 SYGVKD. The DNA of the CDR3 is TGTGCCATCAAAAACCCGGGACAGGGACGGTATGGCTACACCTTC. This translates into CAIKNPGQGRYGYTF.

CDR3 residues: CAIKNRDSTEAFF. CDR3 DNA sequence: TGTGCCATCAAAAACAGGGACAGCACTGAAGCTTTCTTT. The chain couples TRBV10-3 to TRBJ1-1; 7 positions match TRBD1. Germline CDR1 and CDR2: ENHRY and SYGVKD. Trimming at V came to 7 bases and at J to 4 bases, leaving 6 bases not matched to a gene. The CDR3 totals 13 residues.

The gene calls are TRBV4-1 and TRBJ2-3, with no clear D. V was cut by 4 bases and J by 2 bases, with 10 bases left in between. Germline V gene sequence: CDR1 MGHRA, CDR2 YSYEKL. The CDR3 loop spans 14 amino acids. The chain's CDR3 is CASSPSESTDTQYF. DNA for the CDR3: TGCGCCAGCAGCCCCTCTGAGTCCACAGATACGCAGTATTTT.

J is TRBJ2-3 and V is TRBV15, with TRBD2 matching 11 bases. The CDR3 loop spans 18 amino acids. From germline, CDR1 is LNHNV and CDR2 YYDKDF (reference sequence). After removal of 3 bases from V and 3 bases from J, the junction contained 11 bases not matched to a gene. The CDR3 protein is CATSSTPGLAGGTDTQYF. The CDR3 bases are TGTGCCACCAGCAGTACACCTGGGCTAGCGGGAGGAACAGATACGCAGTATTTT.

This chain links TRBV5-1 with TRBJ1-1; D not resolved. The CDR3 totals 18 residues. Per germline, CDR1 SGHRS and CDR2 YFSETQ. Deletions cut 2 bases from V and 3 bases from J, with 23 bases between. The CDR3 region is CASSFRAFSSKVDTEAFF. CDR3 nucleotides: TGCGCCAGCAGCTTCCGGGCCTTTTCCTCTAAAGTGGACACTGAAGCTTTCTTT.

This rearrangement joins TRBV6-2 or TRBV6-3 to TRBJ2-2, with a possible D match to TRBD1 (6 bases). Trimming removed 2 bases from V and 5 bases from J, with 12 bases in between. Germline CDR1 and CDR2: MNHEY and SVGEGT. There are 15 residues in the CDR3. CDR3: CASSYVQGRTGELFF. CDR3 DNA: TGTGCCAGCAGTTACGTCCAGGGGCGAACCGGGGAGCTGTTTTTT.

In this sample, this clonotype turned up many times. The chain joins TRBV12-3 or TRBV12-4 to TRBJ1-5; D uncertain. This CDR3 comprises 14 residues. Trimming shortened V by 6 bases and J by 4 bases, and 13 bases separated the two germline ends. CDR3 amino acids: CASRGDVANQPQHF. For the CDR3, the DNA is TGTGCCAGCAGGGGAGATGTCGCGAATCAGCCCCAGCATTTT.

In this sample, this clonotype turned up many times. The chain uses TRBV11-2 and TRBJ2-3; D remains unclear. The CDR3 totals 12 residues. Germline CDR1 and CDR2: SGHAT and FQNNGV. Trimming took off 5 bases at V and 5 bases at J, with 8 bases between the two ends. The chain's CDR3 is CASSQNRDTQYF. CDR3 nucleotide sequence: TGTGCCAGCAGCCAGAATCGAGATACGCAGTATTTT.

This clonotype showed up many times. The chain has TRBV29-1 and TRBJ2-5; 7 nucleotides match TRBD1. The trim removed 5 bases at V and 3 bases at J, leaving 3 bases unmatched. Germline lookup yields CDR1 SQVTM and CDR2 ANQGSEA. The CDR3 is made up of 12 amino acids. The CDR3 nucleotides are TGCAGCGTTCGGACAGGAGAAGAGACCCAGTACTTC. It codes for CSVRTGEETQYF. The whole variable domain, filled in from reference TRBV29-1 and TRBJ2-5, reads SAVISQKPSRDICQRGTSLTIQCQVDSQVTMMFWYRQQPGQSLTLIATANQGSEATYESGFVIDKFPISRPNLTFSTLTVSNMSPEDSSIYLCSVRTGEETQYFGPGTRLLVL.

The chain has TRBV18 and TRBJ2-7; 7 bases are shared with TRBD2. The CDR3 is 14 residues long. The germline CDR1 and CDR2 sequences are KGHSH and LQKENI. V dropped 0 bases and J dropped 3; count of bases not matched to a gene: 2. CDR3 DNA sequence: TGTGCCAGCTCACCACCCGGGACTAACTACGAGCAGTACTTC. Its protein product is CASSPPGTNYEQYF.

The chain recombines TRBV20-1 with TRBJ1-3; D is perhaps TRBD1 (5 bases). CDR1 and CDR2 from the germline V gene are DFQATT and SNEGSKA (reference sequence). There are 15 residues in the CDR3. The V end was cut by 0 bases, the J end by 1 base, with 10 bases between. CDR3 in amino acids: CSARDAGQSGNTIYF. Written as DNA, the CDR3 is TGCAGTGCTAGAGATGCAGGGCAATCTGGAAACACCATATATTTT.

This clonotype was recorded at least ten times. The rearrangement links TRBV6-6 to TRBJ1-6; 7 bases align to TRBD1. The germline V gene encodes CDR1 MNHNY and CDR2 SVGAGI (reference sequence). J was trimmed by 9 bases and V by 0 bases; bases with no gene match: 11. This CDR3 has 17 amino acids. This CDR3 is CASSYSAGGGGGSPLHF. In DNA form, the CDR3 reads TGTGCCAGCAGTTACTCCGCAGGGGGGGGAGGTGGTTCACCCCTCCACTTT.

Many counts were recorded for this clonotype. The chain couples TRBV20-1 to TRBJ2-2; 7 bases align to TRBD2. This CDR3 is built from 15 residues. V lost 0 bases and J lost 6; bases outside the gene matches: 7. Germline V gene data show CDR1 as DFQATT and CDR2 as SNEGSKA (reference sequence). The CDR3 spells CSARDAGAAPGELFF. DNA for the CDR3: TGCAGTGCTAGAGACGCGGGAGCGGCTCCCGGGGAGCTGTTTTTT.

This clonotype appeared many times. V gene TRBV1 combines with J gene TRBJ1-2. TRBV1 is a pseudogene. The CDR3 runs 12 residues. The CDR3 loop is CTSSQGGYGYTF. The CDR3 nucleotides read TGCACCAGCAGCCAAGGGGGCTATGGCTACACCTTC.

This clonotype was found many times. The chain is built from TRBV18 and TRBJ1-6; maybe TRBD1 (5 bases). CDR1 and CDR2 from the germline V gene are KGHSH and LQKENI. Trimming removed 2 bases at V and 6 bases at J, with 11 bases between. The CDR3 spans 15 residues. The CDR3 loop reads CASSPGQGINSPLHF. The CDR3 DNA reads as TGTGCCAGCTCACCAGGACAAGGAATTAATTCACCCCTCCACTTT.

The J gene is TRBJ2-2, the V gene TRBV6-5; D is unresolved. Trimming removed 1 base at V and 0 bases at J, with 9 bases between. The CDR3 totals 16 residues. Germline CDR1 is MNHEY and CDR2 is SVGAGI. The CDR3 sequence is CASSYLTFSNTGELFF. CDR3 nucleotides: TGTGCCAGCAGTTACTTGACCTTTTCGAACACCGGGGAGCTGTTTTTT.

This clonotype was seen many times. The chain is built from TRBV7-8 and TRBJ2-3; D might be TRBD2 (6 bases). The germline V gene encodes CDR1 SGHVS and CDR2 FQNEAQ. Deletions cut 3 bases from V and 0 bases from J, with 7 bases between. CDR3 length: 14 residues. CDR3 bases: TGTGCCAGCAGCTTCGGGGGTAGCACAGATACGCAGTATTTT. It specifies CASSFGGSTDTQYF.

This clonotype was detected many times. The rearrangement uses TRBV3-1 and TRBJ2-3, with 11 bases that match TRBD2. Trimming removed 3 bases from V and 4 bases from J; junction bases left unmatched: 6. Germline CDR1 reads LGHDT; CDR2 reads YNNKEL (reference sequence). The CDR3 has 16 amino acids. In DNA, the CDR3 is TGTGCCAGCAGCCACCCTAGCGGGGGGAACCCAGATACGCAGTATTTT. This sequence encodes CASSHPSGGNPDTQYF.

This clonotype has a count of ten or more. This rearrangement joins TRBV7-2 to TRBJ2-4; maybe TRBD1 (5 bases). Deletions cut 4 bases from V and 0 bases from J, with 7 bases between. Germline CDR1 reads SGHTA; CDR2 reads FQGNSA. This CDR3 has 14 amino acids. CDR3 residues: CASSSRVAKNIQYF. The CDR3 DNA follows: TGTGCCAGCAGCTCCAGGGTAGCCAAAAACATTCAGTACTTC.